This T cell receptor beta chain appears in the sequencing data of a study of shared clonotypes between healthy human individuals. Study details: Three plates each covered CD4 naive and memory; CD8 naive two, CD8 memory one.

The donors were adults (healthy and HIV-negative) with no recent acute infections or vaccinations. Overall study results and limits: The study generally estimated greater richness for naive than memory subsets.

Looked up from germline, CDR1 is SGHRS and CDR2 is YFSETQ. Trimming left V 0 bases short and J 11 bases short, with 17 bases between. This CDR3 region has 14 residues. Profiled with immunoSEQ multiplex PCR; TCRdb holds only in-frame clones, not every one. The data hold approximately 1,000,000 clones, with approximately 80% observed a single time. Notes on this clone: The antigen is unknown.

The rearrangement joins TRBV5-1 to TRBJ1-1; D is possibly TRBD1 (5 bases). Sequencing used memory CD4+ T cells from PBMCs. Subset described: CD45RA-negative fraction. The receptor's source is a man younger than 35 in good health. Some clones in this sample may be carry-over from other donors' samples. This chain's CDR3 is CASSLALRGADAFF. The CDR3 nucleotides are TGCGCCAGCAGCTTGGCCCTGAGGGGCGCCGATGCTTTCTTT.